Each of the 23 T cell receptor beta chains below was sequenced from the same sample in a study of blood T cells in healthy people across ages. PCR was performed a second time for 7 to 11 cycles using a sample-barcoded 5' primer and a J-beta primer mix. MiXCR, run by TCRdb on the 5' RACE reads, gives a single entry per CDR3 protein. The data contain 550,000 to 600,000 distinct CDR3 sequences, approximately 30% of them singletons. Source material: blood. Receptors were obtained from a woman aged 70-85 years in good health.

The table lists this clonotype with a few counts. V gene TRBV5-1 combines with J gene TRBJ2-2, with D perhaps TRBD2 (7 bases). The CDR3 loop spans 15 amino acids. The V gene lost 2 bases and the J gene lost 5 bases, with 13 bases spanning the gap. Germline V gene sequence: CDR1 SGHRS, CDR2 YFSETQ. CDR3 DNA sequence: TGCGCCAGCAGCTTCAGTCGGGGGGCAACCGGGGAGCTGTTTTTT. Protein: CASSFSRGATGELFF.

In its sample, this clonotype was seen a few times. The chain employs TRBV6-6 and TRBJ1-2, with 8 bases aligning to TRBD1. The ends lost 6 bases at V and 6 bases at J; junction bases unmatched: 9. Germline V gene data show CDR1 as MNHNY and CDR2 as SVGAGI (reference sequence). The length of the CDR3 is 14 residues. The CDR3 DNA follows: TGTGCCAGCAGGCCCCCAGGACAGGGACATGGCTACACCTTC. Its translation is CASRPPGQGHGYTF.

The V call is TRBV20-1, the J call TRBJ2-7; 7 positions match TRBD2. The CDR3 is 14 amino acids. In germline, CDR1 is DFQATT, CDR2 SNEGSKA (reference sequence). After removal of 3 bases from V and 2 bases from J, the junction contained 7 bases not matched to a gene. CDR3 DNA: TGCAGTGCTAGCTCGCGGGGGACCCCCTACGAGCAGTACTTC. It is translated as CSASSRGTPYEQYF.

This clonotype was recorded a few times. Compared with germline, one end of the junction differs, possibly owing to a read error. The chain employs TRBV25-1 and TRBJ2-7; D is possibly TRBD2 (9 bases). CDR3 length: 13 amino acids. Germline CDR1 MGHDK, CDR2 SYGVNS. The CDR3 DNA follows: TGTGCCAGTCGCGGACAGGGCGGGAGGGAGCAGTGCTTC. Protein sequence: CASRGQGGREQCF.

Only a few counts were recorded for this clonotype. In DNA form, the CDR3 reads TGCAGTGCTGGAGGACAGGGTTTTTCAGCCTTCTTT. As protein: CSAGGQGFSAFF. The genes are TRBV20-1 and TRBJ1-1; 8 bases agree with TRBD1. This CDR3 has 12 amino acids. CDR1 and CDR2 (germline): DFQATT, SNEGSKA (reference sequence). V was clipped by 5 bases and J by 14 bases; unmatched bases: 13.

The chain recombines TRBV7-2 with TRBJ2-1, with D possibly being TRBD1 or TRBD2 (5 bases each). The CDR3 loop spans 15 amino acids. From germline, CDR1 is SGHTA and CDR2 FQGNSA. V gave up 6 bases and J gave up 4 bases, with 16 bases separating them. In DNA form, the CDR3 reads TGTGCCAGCAGAGGTCCGGGACGCAATTACAATGAGCAGTTCTTC. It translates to CASRGPGRNYNEQFF.

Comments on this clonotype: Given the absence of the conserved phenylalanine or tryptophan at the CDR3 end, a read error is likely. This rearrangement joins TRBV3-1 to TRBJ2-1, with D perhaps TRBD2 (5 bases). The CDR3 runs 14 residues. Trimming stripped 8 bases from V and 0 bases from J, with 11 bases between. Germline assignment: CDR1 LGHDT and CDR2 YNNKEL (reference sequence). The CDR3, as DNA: TGTGCCAGCTCGGGGTGGAGCTCCTACAATGAGCAGTTCCTC. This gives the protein CASSGWSSYNEQFL.

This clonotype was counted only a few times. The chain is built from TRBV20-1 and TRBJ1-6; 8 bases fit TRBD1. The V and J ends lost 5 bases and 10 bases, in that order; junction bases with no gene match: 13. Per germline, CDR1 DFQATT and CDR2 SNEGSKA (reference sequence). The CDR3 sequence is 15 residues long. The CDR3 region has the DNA TGCAGTGCTGGATCGGGACAGGCGGGTTTCTCACCCCTCCACTTT. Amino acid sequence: CSAGSGQAGFSPLHF.

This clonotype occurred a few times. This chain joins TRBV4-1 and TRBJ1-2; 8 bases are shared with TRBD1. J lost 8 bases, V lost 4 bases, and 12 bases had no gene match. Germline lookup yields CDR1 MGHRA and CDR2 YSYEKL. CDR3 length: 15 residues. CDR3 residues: CASSLNPGQGDGYTF. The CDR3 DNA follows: TGCGCCAGCAGCCTGAACCCCGGACAGGGTGACGGCTACACCTTC.

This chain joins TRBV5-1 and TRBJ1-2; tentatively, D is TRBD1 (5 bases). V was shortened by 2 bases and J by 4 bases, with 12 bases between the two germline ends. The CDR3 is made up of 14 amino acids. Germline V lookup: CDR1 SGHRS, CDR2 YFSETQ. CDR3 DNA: TGCGCCAGCAGCTTTGAACAGGCCTCCTATGGCTACACCTTC. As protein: CASSFEQASYGYTF.

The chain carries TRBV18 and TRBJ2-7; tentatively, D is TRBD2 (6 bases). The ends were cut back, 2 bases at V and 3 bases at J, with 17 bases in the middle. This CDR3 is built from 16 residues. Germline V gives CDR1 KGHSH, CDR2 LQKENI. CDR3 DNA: TGTGCCAGCTCACCAGGATATGTGGGGGGACTCTACGAGCAGTACTTC. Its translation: CASSPGYVGGLYEQYF.

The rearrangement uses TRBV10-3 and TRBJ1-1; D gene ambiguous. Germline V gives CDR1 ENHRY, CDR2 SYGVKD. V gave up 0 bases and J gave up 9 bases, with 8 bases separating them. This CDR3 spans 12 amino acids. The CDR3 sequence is CAISESREKAFF. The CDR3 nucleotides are TGTGCCATCAGTGAGTCAAGGGAAAAAGCTTTCTTT.

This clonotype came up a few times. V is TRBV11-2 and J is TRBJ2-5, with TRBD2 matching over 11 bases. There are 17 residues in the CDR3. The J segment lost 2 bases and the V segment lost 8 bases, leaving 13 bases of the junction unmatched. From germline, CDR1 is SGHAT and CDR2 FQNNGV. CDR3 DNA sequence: TGTGCCAGCTTCCCCGTGAGGACTAGCGGGTCACAAGAGACCCAGTACTTC. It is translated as CASFPVRTSGSQETQYF. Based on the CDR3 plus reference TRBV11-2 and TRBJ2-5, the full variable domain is EAGVAQSPRYKIIEKRQSVAFWCNPISGHATLYWYQQILGQGPKLLIQFQNNGVVDDSQLPKDRFSAERLKGVDSTLKIQPAKLEDSAVYLCASFPVRTSGSQETQYFGPGTRLLVL.

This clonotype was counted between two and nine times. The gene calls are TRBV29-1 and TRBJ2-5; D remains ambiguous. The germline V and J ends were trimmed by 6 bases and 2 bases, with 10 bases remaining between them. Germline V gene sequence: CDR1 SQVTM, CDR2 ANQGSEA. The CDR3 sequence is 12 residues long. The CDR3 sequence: CSVKQGQETQYF. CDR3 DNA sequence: TGCAGCGTCAAGCAAGGGCAAGAGACCCAGTACTTC.

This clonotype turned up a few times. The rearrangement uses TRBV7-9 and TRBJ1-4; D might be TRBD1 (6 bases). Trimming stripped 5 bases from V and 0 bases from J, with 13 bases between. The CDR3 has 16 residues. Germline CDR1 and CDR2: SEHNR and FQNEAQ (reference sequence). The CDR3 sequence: CASSPIGGATNEKLFF. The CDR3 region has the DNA TGTGCCAGCAGCCCCATCGGGGGCGCAACTAATGAAAAACTGTTTTTT.

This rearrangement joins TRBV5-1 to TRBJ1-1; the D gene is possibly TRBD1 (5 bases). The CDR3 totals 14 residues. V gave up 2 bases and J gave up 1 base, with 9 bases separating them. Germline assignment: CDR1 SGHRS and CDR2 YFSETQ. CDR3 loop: CASSLQDQNTEAFF. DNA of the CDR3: TGCGCCAGCAGCTTACAGGACCAGAACACTGAAGCTTTCTTT.

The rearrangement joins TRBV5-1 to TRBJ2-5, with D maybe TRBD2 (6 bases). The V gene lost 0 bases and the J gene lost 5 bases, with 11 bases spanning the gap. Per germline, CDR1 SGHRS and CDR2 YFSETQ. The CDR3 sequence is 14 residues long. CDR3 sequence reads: CASSLEPGRETQYF. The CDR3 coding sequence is TGCGCCAGCAGCTTGGAGCCAGGGAGGGAGACCCAGTACTTC. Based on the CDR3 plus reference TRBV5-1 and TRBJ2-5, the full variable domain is KAGVTQTPRYLIKTRGQQVTLSCSPISGHRSVSWYQQTPGQGLQFLFEYFSETQRNKGNFPGRFSGRQFSNSRSEMNVSTLELGDSALYLCASSLEPGRETQYFGPGTRLLVL.

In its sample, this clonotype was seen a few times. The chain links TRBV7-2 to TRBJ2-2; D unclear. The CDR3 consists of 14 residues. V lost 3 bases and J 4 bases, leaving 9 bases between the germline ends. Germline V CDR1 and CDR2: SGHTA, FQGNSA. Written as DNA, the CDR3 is TGTGCCAGCAGCTTCGGCACCCCCACCGGGGAGCTGTTTTTT. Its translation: CASSFGTPTGELFF.

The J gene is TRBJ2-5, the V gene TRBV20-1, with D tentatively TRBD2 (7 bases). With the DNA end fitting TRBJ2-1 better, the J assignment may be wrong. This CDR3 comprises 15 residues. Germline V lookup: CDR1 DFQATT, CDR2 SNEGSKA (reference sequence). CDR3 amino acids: CSAMRGGPTYNEQFF. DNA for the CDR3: TGCAGTGCTATGAGGGGGGGGCCGACCTACAATGAGCAGTTCTTC.

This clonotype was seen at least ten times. CDR3 residues: CASSLGRFYEQYF. In nucleotides, the CDR3 is TGTGCCAGCAGCTTAGGAAGGTTTTACGAGCAGTACTTC. This chain joins TRBV11-2 and TRBJ2-7; unclear D gene. V was clipped by 1 base and J by 4 bases, with 8 bases between them. Looked up from germline, CDR1 is SGHAT and CDR2 is FQNNGV. This CDR3 has 13 residues.

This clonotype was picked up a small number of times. The chain's CDR3 is CASSRMGQGNNEQYF. The CDR3 DNA follows: TGCGCCAGCAGCCGCATGGGACAGGGTAACAACGAGCAGTACTTC. The V and J genes are TRBV4-1 and TRBJ2-1; TRBD1 matches 9 bases. With the DNA end fitting TRBJ2-7 better, the J assignment may be wrong. CDR1 and CDR2 (germline): MGHRA, YSYEKL. This CDR3 spans 15 amino acids.

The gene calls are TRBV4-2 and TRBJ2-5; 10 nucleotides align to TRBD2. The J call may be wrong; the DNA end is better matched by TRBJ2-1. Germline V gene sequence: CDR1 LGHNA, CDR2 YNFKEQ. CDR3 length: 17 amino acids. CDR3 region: CASSQARTSGSYNEQFF. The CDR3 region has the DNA TGTGCCAGCAGCCAGGCCAGGACTAGCGGTAGCTACAATGAGCAGTTCTTC.

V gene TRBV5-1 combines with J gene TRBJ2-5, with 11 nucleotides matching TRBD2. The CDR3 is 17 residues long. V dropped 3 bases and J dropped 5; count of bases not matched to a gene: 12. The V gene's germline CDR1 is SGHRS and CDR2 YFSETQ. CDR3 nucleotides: TGCGCCAGCAGCTGGAGGCCCCTAGCGGGGGGCCCGGAGACCCAGTACTTC. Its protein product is CASSWRPLAGGPETQYF.